This T cell receptor (beta chain) is drawn from a study of T cells after posttransplantation cyclophosphamide (dated by TCRdb to 2015 to 2016). Background on the whole study: Using TRB sequencing, the study followed how the T cell repertoire reconstituted after myeloablative bone marrow transplantation in which posttransplantation cyclophosphamide served as GVHD prophylaxis. Antigen receptor sequencing was done on samples from roughly 35 PTCy-treated patients and from over 15 related bone marrow donors of those patients. Because TRA and TRB clonality were tightly correlated in roughly 10 samples, subsequent TCR analyses were focused on TRB only. Public TRB sequences were queried against a database of over 3,600 sequences associated with responses to pathogens, tumor antigens, self-antigens and alloantigens. Up to about 3 additional blood samples from 2 to 5.2 years after transplant were also TRB-sequenced in 3 patients, as was pretransplant blood from a handful of patients. Blood from all 35 or so PTCy patients with 1-year posttransplant specimens was subjected to TRB sequencing.

Genomic DNA was used for TRB sequencing, which was performed with the immunoSEQ assay at survey resolution or with the hsTCRB kit. The paper's processing steps were these. The immunoSEQ software was used for initial read processing, and the LymphoSeq R package was used for repertoire analyses. Clonality was computed as 1 minus normalized Shannon entropy; Gini coefficient was also calculated for each TRB dataset. Phenotypes of unsorted samples were inferred by mapping TRB sequences from sorted subsets of the recipient or donor onto unsorted samples of the same recipient. Not all clones reach the TCRdb copy of this immuneACCESS table, which keeps in-frame sequences only. Checked studies attribute under half of the gap to unresolved V genes and leave the rest unexplained. The V and J calls and the clone size are those of that table, but D and trimming were determined from the DNA. For this sample, 44,000 or so clones are listed, none of them singletons. The ten top clones hold 2.2% of the sample.

On the day of marrow donation, related bone marrow donors gave peripheral blood samples. Mononuclear cells from peripheral blood and bone marrow were separated by Ficoll-Hypaque density centrifugation and then cryopreserved. The CDR3 runs 13 amino acids, cysteine and phenylalanine included. The retained sequence is limited to the CDR3, 39 bases, with the frame set at the first base. Taken from the germline V gene (reference sequence), the CDR1 and CDR2 loops are LNHDA and SQIVND. V and J are truncated by 6 bases and 6 bases respectively, leaving an intervening sequence of 14 bases. Ten or more counts support this clone. No cognate antigen has been identified for it. No much larger clone is present one base from it, and per-base qualities are unavailable. Paper-wide results and their limitations: The TRB repertoires of T cells infiltrating skin or GI tract showed only limited overlap with the TRB repertoires of T cells in blood. At 1-2 months, donor-recipient similarity was low but rose over the first year, and the later blood repertoires were often dominated by donor CD8+ memory clones. Across the approximately 47 patients, TRB clonality was highly associated with recipient CMV seropositivity and CMV reactivation, and diversity with PTCy was similar to that in the CNI/methotrexate controls.

The chain couples TRBV19 to TRBJ1-1; the D gene is possibly TRBD1, with 6 bases matching. This TCR derives from a man aged 40-49 years in good health, CMV-negative, and a related stem cell transplant donor. Sequenced material: PBMCs. The CDR3 region has the sequence CASRMGAYPEAFF. The DNA sequence is TGTGCCAGTAGAATGGGGGCCTACCCTGAAGCTTTCTTT.